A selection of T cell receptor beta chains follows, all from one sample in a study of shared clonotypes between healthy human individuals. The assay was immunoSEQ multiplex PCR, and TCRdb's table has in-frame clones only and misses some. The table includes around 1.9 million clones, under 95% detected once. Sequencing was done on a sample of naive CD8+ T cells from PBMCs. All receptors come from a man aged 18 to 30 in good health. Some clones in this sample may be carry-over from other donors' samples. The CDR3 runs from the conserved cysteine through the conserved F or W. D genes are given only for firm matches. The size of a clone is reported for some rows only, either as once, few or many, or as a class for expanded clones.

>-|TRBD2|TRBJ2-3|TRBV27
TGTGCCAGCAGTCCACTGGTCGGGGGGACAGATACGCAGTATTTT
CASSPLVGGTDTQYF
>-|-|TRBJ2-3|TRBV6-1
TGTGCCAGCAGTGCCCCCGGGGATAGGACGCGGATCACAGATACGCAGTATTTT
CASSAPGDRTRITDTQYF
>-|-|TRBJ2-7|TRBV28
TGTGCCAGCAGTTTTGAGGAGGGAAGACGGGAGCAGTACTTC
CASSFEEGRREQYF
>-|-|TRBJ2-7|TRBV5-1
TGCGCCAGCAGCTTGGGACGGGAATCCTACGAGCAGTACTTC
CASSLGRESYEQYF
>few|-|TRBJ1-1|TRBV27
TGTGCCAGCGGTATTGGAGGGAACACTGAAGCTTTCTTT
CASGIGGNTEAFF
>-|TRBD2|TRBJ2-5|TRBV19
TGTGCGACTAGACTAGCGGGGGAGAGAGAAGAGACCCAGTACTTC
CATRLAGEREETQYF
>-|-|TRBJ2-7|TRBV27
TGTGCCAGCAGTTTATCCTCGAGCCTCAGAGCCTACGAGCAGTACTTC
CASSLSSSLRAYEQYF
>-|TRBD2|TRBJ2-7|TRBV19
TGTGCCAGTCGCCCGGAGACTAGCGGACCCTACGAGCAGTACTTC
CASRPETSGPYEQYF
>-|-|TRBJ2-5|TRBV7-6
TGTGCCAGCAGCTTGACGGCGCGGATTCAAGAGACCCAGTACTTC
CASSLTARIQETQYF
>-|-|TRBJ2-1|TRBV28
TGTGCCAGCACCTCCAGGGGAAAGCAGTTCTTC
CASTSRGKQFF
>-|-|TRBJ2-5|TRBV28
TGTGCCAGCAGTTTAGTACAGGCGATGCAAGAGACCCAGTACTTC
CASSLVQAMQETQYF
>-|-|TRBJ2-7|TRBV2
TGTGCCAGCAGCGAACGGGACGGGACCTACGAGCAGTACTTC
CASSERDGTYEQYF
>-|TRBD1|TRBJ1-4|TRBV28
TGTGCCAGCACTGACAGGGGACATGAAAAACTGTTTTTT
CASTDRGHEKLFF
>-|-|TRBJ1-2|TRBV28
TGTGCCAGCGCTTCCGGCTATGGCTACACCTTC
CASASGYGYTF
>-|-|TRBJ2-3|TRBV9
TGTGCCAGCAGCCTACCTGGGGACACAGATACGCAGTATTTT
CASSLPGDTDTQYF
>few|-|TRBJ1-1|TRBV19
TGTGCCAGTAGTATAGTGGCAGCCACTGAAGCTTTCTTT
CASSIVAATEAFF
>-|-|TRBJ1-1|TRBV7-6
TGTGCCAGCAGCTTAAATCGACCGGGACACACAAGCGGCGGCCCGAACACTGAAGCTTTCTTT
CASSLNRPGHTSGGPNTEAFF
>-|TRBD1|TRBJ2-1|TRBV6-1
TGTGCCAGCAGTTCGACAGGGGAGGTCAATGAGCAGTTCTTC
CASSSTGEVNEQFF
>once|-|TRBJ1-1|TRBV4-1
TGCGCCAGCAGCCAAGATCCGGTGAACACTGAAGCTTTCTTT
CASSQDPVNTEAFF
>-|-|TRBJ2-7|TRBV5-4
TGTGCCAGCAGCTTTGGTGGCTCCTACGAGCAGTACTTC
CASSFGGSYEQYF
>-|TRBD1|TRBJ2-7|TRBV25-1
TGTGCCAGCAGTGGGCACCGGGACAGCTCTTCCCACGAGCAGTACTTC
CASSGHRDSSSHEQYF
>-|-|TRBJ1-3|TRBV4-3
TGCGCCAGCAGCCAAGATCGGGGAACTGGAAACACCATATATTTT
CASSQDRGTGNTIYF
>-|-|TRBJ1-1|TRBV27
TGTGCCGGAAGGGGCGCTGAAGCTTTCTTT
CAGRGAEAFF
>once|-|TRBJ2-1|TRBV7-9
TGTGCCAGCAGCTTCGGTCCTGAGCAGTTCTTC
CASSFGPEQFF
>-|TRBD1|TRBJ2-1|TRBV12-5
TGTGCTAGTGGACTTGGACAGGCGGCGTTCCATGAGCAGTTCTTC
CASGLGQAAFHEQFF
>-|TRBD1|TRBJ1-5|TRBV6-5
TGTGCCAGCAGTACCAGGGGGGGTGACCAGCCCCAGCATTTT
CASSTRGGDQPQHF
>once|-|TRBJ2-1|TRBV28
TGTGCCAGCAACCCCCCGTCGGGGGAATCCTACAATGAGCAGTTCTTC
CASNPPSGESYNEQFF
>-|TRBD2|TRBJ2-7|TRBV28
TGTGCCAGCAGTCCCGGACTAGCGGCGGACTACGAGCAGTACTTC
CASSPGLAADYEQYF
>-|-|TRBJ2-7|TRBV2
TGTGCCAGCAGTGATGGCCCTTCCTCCTACGAGCAGTACTTC
CASSDGPSSYEQYF